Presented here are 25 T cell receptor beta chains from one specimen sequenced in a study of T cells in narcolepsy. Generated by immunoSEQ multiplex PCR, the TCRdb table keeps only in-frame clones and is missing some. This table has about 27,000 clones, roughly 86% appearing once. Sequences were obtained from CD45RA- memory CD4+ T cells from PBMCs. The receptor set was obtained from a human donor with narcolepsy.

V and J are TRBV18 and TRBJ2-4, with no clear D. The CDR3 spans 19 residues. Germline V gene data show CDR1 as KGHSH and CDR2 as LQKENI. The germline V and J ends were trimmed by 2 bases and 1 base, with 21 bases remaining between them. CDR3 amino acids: CASSPIGLRPGSAKNIQYF. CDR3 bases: TGTGCCAGCTCACCAATAGGTCTTAGGCCGGGCTCGGCCAAAAACATTCAGTACTTC.

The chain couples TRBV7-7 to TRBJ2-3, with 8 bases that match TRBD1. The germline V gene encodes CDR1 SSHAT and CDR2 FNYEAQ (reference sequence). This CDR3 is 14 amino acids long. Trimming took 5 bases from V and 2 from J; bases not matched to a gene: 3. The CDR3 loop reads CASSRQGATDTQYF. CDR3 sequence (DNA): TGTGCCAGCAGCCGCCAGGGGGCCACAGATACGCAGTATTTT.

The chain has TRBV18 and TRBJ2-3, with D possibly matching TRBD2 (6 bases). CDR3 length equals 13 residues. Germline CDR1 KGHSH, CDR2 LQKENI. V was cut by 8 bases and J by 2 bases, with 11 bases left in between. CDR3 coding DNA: TGTGCCAGCCGTTGGGGGGACACAGATACGCAGTATTTT. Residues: CASRWGDTDTQYF.

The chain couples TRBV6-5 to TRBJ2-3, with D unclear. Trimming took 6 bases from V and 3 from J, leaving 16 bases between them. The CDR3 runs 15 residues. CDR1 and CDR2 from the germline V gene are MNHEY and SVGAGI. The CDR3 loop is CASSSSGSRTDTQYF. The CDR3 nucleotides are TGTGCCAGCAGCTCCTCGGGCTCCAGGACAGATACGCAGTATTTT.

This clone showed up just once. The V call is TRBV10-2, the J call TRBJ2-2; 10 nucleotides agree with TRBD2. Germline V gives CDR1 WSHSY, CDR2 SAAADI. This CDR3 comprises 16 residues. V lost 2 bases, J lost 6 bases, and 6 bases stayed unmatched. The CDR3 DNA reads TGCGCCAGCAGTGAGCGACCGGGACTAGCGTCCGGGGAGCTGTTTTTT. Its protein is CASSERPGLASGELFF.

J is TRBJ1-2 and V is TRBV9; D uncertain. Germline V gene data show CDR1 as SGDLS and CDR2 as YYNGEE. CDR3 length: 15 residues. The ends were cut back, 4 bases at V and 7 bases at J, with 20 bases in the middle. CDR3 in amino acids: CASSLPQGRGSGYTF. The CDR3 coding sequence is TGTGCCAGCAGCCTTCCGCAAGGGCGCGGCTCTGGCTACACCTTC.

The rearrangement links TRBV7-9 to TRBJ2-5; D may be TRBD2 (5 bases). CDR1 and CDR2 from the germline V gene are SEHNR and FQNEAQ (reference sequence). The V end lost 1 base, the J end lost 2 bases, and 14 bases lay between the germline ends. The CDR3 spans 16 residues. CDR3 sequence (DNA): TGTGCCAGCAGCTTAGGGCCCTCAGGCGGGCAAGAGACCCAGTACTTC. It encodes CASSLGPSGGQETQYF.

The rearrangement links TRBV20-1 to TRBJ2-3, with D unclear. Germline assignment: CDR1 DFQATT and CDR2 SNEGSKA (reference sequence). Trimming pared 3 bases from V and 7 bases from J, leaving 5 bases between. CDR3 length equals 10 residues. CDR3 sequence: CSASGYTQYF. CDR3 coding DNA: TGCAGTGCTAGCGGGTATACGCAGTATTTT.

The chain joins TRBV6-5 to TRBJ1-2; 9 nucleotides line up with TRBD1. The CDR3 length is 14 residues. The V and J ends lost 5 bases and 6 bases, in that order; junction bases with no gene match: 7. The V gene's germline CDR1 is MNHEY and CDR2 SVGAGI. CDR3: CASSRDRDGHGYTF. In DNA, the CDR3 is TGTGCCAGCAGTCGGGACAGGGATGGGCATGGCTACACCTTC.

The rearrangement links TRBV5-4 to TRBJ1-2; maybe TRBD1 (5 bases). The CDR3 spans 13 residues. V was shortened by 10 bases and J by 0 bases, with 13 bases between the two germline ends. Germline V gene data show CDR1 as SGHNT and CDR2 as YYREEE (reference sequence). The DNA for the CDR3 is TGTGCCGGACACAGCGAAGCTAACTATGGCTACACCTTC. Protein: CAGHSEANYGYTF.

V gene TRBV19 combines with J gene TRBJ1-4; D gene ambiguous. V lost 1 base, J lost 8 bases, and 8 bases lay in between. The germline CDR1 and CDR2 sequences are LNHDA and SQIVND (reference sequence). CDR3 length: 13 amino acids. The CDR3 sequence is CASSIATGEKLFF. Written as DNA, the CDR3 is TGTGCCAGTAGTATAGCCACGGGAGAAAAACTGTTTTTT.

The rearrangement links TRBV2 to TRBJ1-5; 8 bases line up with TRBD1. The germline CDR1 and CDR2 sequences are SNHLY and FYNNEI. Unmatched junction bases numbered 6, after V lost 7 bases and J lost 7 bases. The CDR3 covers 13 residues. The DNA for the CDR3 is TGTGCCAGCACGCCAGGGGGCAGGCAGCCCCAGCATTTT. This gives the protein CASTPGGRQPQHF.

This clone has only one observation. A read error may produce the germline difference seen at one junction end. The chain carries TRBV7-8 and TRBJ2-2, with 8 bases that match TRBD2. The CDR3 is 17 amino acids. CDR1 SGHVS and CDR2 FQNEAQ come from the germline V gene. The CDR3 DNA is TGTGCCGGCAGCCTTATCCCGGGGGGGGCGGGCACCGGGGAGCTGTTTTTT. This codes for CAGSLIPGGAGTGELFF.

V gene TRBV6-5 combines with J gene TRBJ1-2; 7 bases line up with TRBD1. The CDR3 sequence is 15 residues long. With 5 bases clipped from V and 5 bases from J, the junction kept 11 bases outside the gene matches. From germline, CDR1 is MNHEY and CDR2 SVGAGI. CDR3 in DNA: TGTGCCAGCAGTAAAAATCTCGGGACAGTTTATGGCTACACCTTC. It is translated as CASSKNLGTVYGYTF.

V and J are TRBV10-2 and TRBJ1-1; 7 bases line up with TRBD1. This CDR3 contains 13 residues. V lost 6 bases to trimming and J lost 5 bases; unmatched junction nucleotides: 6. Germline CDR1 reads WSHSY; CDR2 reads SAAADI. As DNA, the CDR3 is TGCGCCAGCAGAGCAGGGGGGAGAACTGAAGCTTTCTTT. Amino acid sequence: CASRAGGRTEAFF.

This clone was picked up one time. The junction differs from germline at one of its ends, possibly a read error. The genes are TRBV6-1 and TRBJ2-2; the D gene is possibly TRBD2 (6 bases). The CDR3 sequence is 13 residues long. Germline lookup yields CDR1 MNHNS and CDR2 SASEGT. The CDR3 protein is CASSEGRVGGLFF. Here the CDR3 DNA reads TGTGCCAGCAGTGAAGGTCGGGTCGGGGGGCTGTTTTTT.

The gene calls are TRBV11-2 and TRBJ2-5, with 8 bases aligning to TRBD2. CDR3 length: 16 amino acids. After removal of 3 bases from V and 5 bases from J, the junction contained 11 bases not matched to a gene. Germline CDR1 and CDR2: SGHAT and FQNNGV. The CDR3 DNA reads TGTGCCAGCAGCTTTAGGGGCGGGGGGAGCTGGGAGACCCAGTACTTC. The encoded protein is CASSFRGGGSWETQYF.

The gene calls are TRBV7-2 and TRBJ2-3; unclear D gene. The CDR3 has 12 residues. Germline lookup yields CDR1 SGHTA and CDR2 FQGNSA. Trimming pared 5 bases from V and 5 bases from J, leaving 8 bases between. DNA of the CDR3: TGTGCCAGCAGCCTTGATAGAGATACGCAGTATTTT. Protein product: CASSLDRDTQYF.

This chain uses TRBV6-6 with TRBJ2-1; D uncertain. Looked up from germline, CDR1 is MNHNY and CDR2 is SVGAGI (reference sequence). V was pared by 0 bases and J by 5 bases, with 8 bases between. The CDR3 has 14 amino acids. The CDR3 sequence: CASSYSNRNNEQFF. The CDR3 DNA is TGTGCCAGCAGTTACTCGAATAGAAACAATGAGCAGTTCTTC.

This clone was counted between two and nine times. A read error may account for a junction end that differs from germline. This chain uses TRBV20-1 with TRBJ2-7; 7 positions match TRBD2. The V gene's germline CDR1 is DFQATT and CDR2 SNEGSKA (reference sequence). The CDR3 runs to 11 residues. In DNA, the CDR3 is TGCAGTGCTAGAGATTTCGGAACTAGCGCCTTC. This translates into CSARDFGTSAF.

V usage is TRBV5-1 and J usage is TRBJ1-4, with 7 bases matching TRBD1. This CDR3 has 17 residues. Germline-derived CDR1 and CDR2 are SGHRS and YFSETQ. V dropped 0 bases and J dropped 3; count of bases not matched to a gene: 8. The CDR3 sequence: CASSLVRGRVANEKLFF. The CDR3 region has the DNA TGCGCCAGCAGCTTGGTTAGGGGGCGGGTGGCTAATGAAAAACTGTTTTTT.

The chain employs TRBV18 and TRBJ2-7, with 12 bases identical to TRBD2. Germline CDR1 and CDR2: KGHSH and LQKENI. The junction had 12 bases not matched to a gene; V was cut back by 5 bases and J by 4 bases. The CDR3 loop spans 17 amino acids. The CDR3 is CASSATGLGTSGYEQYV. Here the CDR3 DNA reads TGTGCCAGCTCAGCCACGGGGTTAGGGACTAGCGGGTACGAGCAGTACGTC.

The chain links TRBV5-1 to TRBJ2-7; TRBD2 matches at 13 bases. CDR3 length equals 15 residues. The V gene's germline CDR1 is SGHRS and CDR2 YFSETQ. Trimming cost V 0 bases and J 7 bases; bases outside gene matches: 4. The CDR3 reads CASSLGLAGGEEQYF. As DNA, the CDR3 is TGCGCCAGCAGCTTGGGACTAGCGGGGGGAGAAGAGCAGTACTTC. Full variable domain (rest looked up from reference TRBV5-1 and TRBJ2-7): KAGVTQTPRYLIKTRGQQVTLSCSPISGHRSVSWYQQTPGQGLQFLFEYFSETQRNKGNFPGRFSGRQFSNSRSEMNVSTLELGDSALYLCASSLGLAGGEEQYFGPGTRLTVT.

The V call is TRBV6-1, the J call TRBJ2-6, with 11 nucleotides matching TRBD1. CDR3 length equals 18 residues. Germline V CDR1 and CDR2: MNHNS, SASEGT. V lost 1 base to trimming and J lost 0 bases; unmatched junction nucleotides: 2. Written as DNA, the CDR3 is TGTGCCAGCAGTGAAGAGGGACAGGGGGTCTCTGGGGCCAACGTCCTGACTTTC. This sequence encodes CASSEEGQGVSGANVLTF.

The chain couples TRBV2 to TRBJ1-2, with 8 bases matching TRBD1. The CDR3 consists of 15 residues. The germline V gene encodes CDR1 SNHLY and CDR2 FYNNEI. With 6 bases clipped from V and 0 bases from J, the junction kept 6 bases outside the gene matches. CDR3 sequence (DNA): TGTGCCAGCAGCGCCACGGACAGGGCTAACTATGGCTACACCTTC. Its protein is CASSATDRANYGYTF.